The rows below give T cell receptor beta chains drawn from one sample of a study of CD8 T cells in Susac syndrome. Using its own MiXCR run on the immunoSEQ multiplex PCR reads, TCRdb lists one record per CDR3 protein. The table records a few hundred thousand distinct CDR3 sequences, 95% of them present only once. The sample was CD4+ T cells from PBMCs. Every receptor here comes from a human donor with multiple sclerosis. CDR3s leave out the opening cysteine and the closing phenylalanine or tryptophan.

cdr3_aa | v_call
SATTGDRGQPQH | TRBV20-1
SVEGLADEQY | TRBV29-1
SVLKSQGETQY | TRBV29-1
ASSQDNGSFEAF | TRBV4-2
SADHWLGTKVGTEAF | TRBV20-1
ASSFSASSYEQY | TRBV27
SARPSGFTDTQY | TRBV20-1
ASSRPGTGAGYT | TRBV23-1
ASSRRGSKNIQY | TRBV3-1
ASSSLLASNEQF | TRBV7-6
ASSLGRTDTQY | TRBV5-1
SATPPIDTQY | TRBV20-1
ASSPNRGLGETQY | TRBV18
ASIIRVH | TRBV21-1
ATSDFDPHGTDTQY | TRBV24-1
ASSRDGSSTDTQY | TRBV27
SVGTSGETQY | TRBV20-1
ASSYSISSYEQY | TRBV7-2
SASGQAPYEQY | TRBV20-1
ASSQEMTGQETQY | TRBV14